Listed here is a single T cell receptor (beta chain). This sample was included in a study of blood T cell repertoires in COVID-19. The CDR3 extends over 12 amino acids. V was clipped by 9 bases and J by 7 bases, with 17 bases between them. The germline V gene encodes CDR1 SGHRS and CDR2 YFSETQ. Per the study methods: Quantification of nucleated cells was approximated via reference gene primer amplification. Sequencing used immunoSEQ multiplex PCR; TCRdb keeps in-frame clones, though not all of them. V, J and clone size are those of that table, while D and trimming were read from the DNA. The sample lists about 260,000 clones, about 86% seen once, with 3.6% in the top ten.

The clonotype comes from a man aged 18 to 29 with active or convalescent COVID-19. Material: peripheral blood. The chain joins TRBV5-1 to TRBJ2-7, with D possibly TRBD2 on 5 matching bases. CDR3 coding DNA: TGCGCCACCGCGGGTCCTAGTAAGGAGCAGTACTTC. It translates to CATAGPSKEQYF.